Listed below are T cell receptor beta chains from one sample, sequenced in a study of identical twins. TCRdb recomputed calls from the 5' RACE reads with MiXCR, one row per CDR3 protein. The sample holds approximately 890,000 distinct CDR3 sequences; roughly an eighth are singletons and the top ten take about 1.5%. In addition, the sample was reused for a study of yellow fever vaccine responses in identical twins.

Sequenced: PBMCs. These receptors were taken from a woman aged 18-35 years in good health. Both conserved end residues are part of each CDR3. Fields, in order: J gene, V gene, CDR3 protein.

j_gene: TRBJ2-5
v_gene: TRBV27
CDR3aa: CASSLSIGDGHTETQYF

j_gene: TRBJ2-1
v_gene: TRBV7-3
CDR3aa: CASSRGASSYNEQFF

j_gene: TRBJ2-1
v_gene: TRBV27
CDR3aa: CASSPLASAPLTYNEQFF

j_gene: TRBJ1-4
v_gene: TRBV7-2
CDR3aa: CASSLDPRATNEKLFF

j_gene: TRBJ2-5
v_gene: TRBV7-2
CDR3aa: CASSRLAEGETQYF

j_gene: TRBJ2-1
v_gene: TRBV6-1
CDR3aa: CATSDVRSYPYNEQFF

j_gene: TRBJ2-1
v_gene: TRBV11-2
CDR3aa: CASSFTGLSDNEQFF

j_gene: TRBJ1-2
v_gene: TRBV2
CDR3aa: CASRDTSNYGYTF

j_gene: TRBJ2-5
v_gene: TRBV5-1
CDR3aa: CASSLGFPQETQYF

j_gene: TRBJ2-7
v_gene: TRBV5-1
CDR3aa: CASSLIRGPSYEQYF

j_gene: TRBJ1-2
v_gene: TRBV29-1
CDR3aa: CSVEDRSYRENFYGYTF

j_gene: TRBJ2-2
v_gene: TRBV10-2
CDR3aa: CASRGAGTPNTGELFF

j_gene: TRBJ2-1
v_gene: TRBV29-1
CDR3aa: CSVDSGKSSYNEQFF

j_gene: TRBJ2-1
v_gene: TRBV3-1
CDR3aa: CASSLKVASGSNEQFF

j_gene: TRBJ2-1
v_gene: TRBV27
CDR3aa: CASSLGLAGVGNEQFF

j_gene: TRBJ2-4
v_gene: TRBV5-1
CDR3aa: CASSLKTGAGINIQYF

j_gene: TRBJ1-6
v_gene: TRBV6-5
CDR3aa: CASSYAGDYNSPLHF

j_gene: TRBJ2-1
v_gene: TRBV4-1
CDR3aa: CASSQDRGGPSNEQFF

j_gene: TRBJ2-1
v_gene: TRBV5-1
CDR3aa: CASSLAVAREGLYNEQFF

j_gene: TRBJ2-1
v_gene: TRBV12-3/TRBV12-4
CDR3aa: CASSLGLAGPQEEQFF

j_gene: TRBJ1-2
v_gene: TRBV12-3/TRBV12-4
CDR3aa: CASRQTGPGYTF

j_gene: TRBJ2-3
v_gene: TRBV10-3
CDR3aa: CAISEASGNTDTQYF

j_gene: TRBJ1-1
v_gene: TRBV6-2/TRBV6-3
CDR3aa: CASSTGTGGARTEAFF

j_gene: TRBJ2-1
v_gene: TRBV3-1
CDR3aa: CASSQMGWNEQFF

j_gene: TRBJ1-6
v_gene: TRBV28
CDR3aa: CASSLRTSNSPLHF

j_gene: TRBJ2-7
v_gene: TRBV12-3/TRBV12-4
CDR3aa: CASGLRAGTAYEQYF

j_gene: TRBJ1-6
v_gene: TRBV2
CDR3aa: CASSEGYSPLHF

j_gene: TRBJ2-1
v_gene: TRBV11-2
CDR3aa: CASSPRGRRGSSYNEQFF

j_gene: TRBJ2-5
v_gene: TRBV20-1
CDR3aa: CSLTMYQETQYF

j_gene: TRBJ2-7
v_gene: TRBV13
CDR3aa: CASSNQGLAGRSSEQYF